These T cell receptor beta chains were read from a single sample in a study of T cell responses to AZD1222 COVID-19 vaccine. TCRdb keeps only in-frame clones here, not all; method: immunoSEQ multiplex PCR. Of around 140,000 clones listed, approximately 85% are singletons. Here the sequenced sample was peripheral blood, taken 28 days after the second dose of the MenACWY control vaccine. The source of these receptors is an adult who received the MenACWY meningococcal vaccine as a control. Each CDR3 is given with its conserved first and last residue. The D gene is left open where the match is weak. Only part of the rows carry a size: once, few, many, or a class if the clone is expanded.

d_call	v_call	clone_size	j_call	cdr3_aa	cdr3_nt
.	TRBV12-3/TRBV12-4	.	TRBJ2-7	CASSFGISYEQYF	TGTGCCAGCAGTTTCGGGATCTCCTACGAGCAGTACTTC
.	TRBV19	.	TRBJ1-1	CASSKDIYTEAFF	TGTGCCAGTAGTAAGGACATCTACACTGAAGCTTTCTTT
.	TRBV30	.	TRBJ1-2	CAWSVRQGYGYTF	TGTGCCTGGAGTGTACGTCAGGGCTATGGCTACACCTTC
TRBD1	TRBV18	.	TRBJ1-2	CASSPPGTDNGYTF	TGTGCCAGCTCACCACCGGGGACAGATAATGGCTACACCTTC
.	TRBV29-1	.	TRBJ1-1	CSVDRGGNTEAFF	TGCAGCGTTGACAGGGGAGGGAACACTGAAGCTTTCTTT
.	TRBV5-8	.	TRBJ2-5	CASSSLTAQDQETQYF	TGTGCCAGCAGCTCGCTCACGGCACAGGACCAAGAGACCCAGTACTTC
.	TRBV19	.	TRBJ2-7	CASSIAARDEQYF	TGTGCCAGTAGTATAGCGGCCAGGGACGAGCAGTACTTC
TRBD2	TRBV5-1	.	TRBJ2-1	CASSSGLAGVNEQFF	TGCGCCAGCAGCTCGGGACTAGCGGGGGTAAATGAGCAGTTCTTC
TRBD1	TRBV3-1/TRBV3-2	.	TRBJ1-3	CASSRTGSGGNTIYF	TGTGCCAGCAGCCGGACAGGGTCTGGCGGAAACACCATATATTTT
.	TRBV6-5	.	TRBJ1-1	CASSYVGESDTEAFF	TGTGCCAGCAGTTACGTTGGGGAGTCCGACACTGAAGCTTTCTTT
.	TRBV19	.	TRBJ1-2	CASMDRVRNGYTF	TGTGCCAGTATGGATCGGGTAAGGAATGGCTACACCTTC
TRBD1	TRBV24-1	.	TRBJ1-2	CATSDAGQGAFNYGYTF	TGTGCCACCAGTGATGCGGGACAGGGGGCTTTCAACTATGGCTACACCTTC
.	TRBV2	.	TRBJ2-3	CASIISLRFGTDTQYF	TGTGCCAGCATTATCAGCCTAAGGTTCGGCACAGATACGCAGTATTTT
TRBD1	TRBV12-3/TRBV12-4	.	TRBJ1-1	CASRGQGGTEAFF	TGTGCCAGCAGGGGTCAGGGGGGCACTGAAGCTTTCTTT
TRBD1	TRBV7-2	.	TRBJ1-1	CASSRDRGIEAFF	TGTGCCAGCAGTCGAGACAGGGGAATTGAAGCTTTCTTT
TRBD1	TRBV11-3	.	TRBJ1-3	CASSPGQGASGNTIYF	TGTGCCAGCAGCCCCGGACAGGGGGCCTCTGGAAACACCATATATTTT
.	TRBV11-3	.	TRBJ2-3	CASSSERADTQYF	TGTGCCAGCAGCTCGGAGAGGGCAGATACGCAGTATTTT
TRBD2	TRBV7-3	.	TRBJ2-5	CASTRRTSGKSWEEETQYF	TGTGCCAGCACCCGGAGGACTAGCGGGAAAAGTTGGGAGGAAGAGACCCAGTACTTC
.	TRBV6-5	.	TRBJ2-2	CASNPGGRVTGELFF	TGTGCCAGCAACCCTGGGGGGCGGGTCACCGGGGAGCTGTTTTTT
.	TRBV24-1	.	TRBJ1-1	CATSDPSPSVELNTEAFF	TGTGCCACCAGTGATCCATCACCCTCGGTGGAGCTAAACACTGAAGCTTTCTTT
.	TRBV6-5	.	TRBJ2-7	CASREGGPSSYEQYF	TGTGCCAGCAGGGAGGGGGGTCCCTCCTCCTACGAGCAGTACTTC
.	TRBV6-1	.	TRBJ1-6	CASSEVGNSYNSPLHF	TGTGCCAGCAGTGAAGTGGGCAACTCCTATAATTCACCCCTCCACTTT
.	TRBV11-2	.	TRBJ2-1	CASSLGRGYEQFF	TGTGCCAGCAGCTTAGGTAGGGGGTATGAGCAGTTCTTC
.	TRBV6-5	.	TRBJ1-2	CASSYSIRGTYGYTF	TGTGCCAGCAGTTACTCGATACGGGGTACCTATGGCTACACCTTC
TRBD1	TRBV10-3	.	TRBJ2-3	CAISQQGGDTQYF	TGTGCCATCAGTCAACAGGGGGGAGATACGCAGTATTTT
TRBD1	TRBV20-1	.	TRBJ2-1	CSASANTGGLEQFF	TGCAGTGCTAGTGCCAATACAGGGGGTCTTGAGCAGTTCTTC
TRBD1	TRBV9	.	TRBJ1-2	CASSVAFPGQANYGYTF	TGTGCCAGCAGCGTAGCCTTCCCGGGACAGGCTAACTATGGCTACACCTTC
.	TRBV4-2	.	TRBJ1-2	CASSQDRGYGYTF	TGTGCCAGCAGCCAAGATAGAGGGTATGGCTACACCTTC
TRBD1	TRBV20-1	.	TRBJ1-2	CSASKGARGYTF	TGCAGTGCTAGTAAGGGGGCTCGTGGCTACACCTTC
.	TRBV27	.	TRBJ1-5	CASRTKGGNSNQPQHF	TGTGCCAGCAGGACAAAGGGGGGAAATAGCAATCAGCCCCAGCATTTT
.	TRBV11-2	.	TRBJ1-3	CASSLGQKVSGNTIYF	TGTGCCAGCAGCTTAGGACAGAAAGTCTCTGGAAACACCATATATTTT
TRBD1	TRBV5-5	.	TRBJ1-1	CASSRDRWGNTEAFF	TGTGCCAGCAGCCGGGACAGGTGGGGGAACACTGAAGCTTTCTTT
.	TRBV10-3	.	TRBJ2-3	CAIRIGDRTDTQYF	TGTGCCATCAGAATCGGGGATAGAACAGATACGCAGTATTTT
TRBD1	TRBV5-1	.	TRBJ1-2	CASSPPGGGGYTF	TGCGCCAGCAGCCCCCCAGGGGGCGGGGGCTACACCTTC
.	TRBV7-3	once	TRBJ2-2	CASSLERVTGELFF	TGTGCCAGCAGCCTAGAGCGGGTTACCGGGGAGCTGTTTTTT
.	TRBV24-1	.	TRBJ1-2	CATSDRAGVRGYTF	TGTGCCACCAGTGACCGCGCGGGGGTAAGGGGCTACACCTTC
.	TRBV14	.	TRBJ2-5	CASSQEQVRGSRQTQYF	TGTGCCAGCAGCCAAGAACAGGTCCGTGGGAGTAGACAGACCCAGTACTTC
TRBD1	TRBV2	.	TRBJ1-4	CANSDRGNEKLFF	TGTGCCAACTCGGACAGGGGTAATGAAAAACTGTTTTTT
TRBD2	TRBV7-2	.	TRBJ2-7	CASSLGRLAGREQYF	TGTGCCAGCAGCTTAGGTAGACTAGCGGGAAGAGAGCAGTACTTC
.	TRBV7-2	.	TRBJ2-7	CASRAAYEQYF	TGTGCCAGCAGGGCGGCCTACGAGCAGTACTTC
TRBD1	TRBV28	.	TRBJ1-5	CASSSDRGPQPQHF	TGTGCCAGCAGTTCAGACAGGGGGCCCCAGCCCCAGCATTTT
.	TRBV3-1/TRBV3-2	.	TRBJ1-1	CASSQVSGVEAFF	TGTGCCAGCAGCCAAGTTTCAGGGGTTGAAGCTTTCTTT
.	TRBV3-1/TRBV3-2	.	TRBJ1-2	CASSLRDNYGYTF	TGTGCCAGCAGCCTCAGGGATAACTATGGCTACACCTTC
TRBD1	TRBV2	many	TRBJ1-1	CASRRQGAASTEAFF	TGTGCCAGCAGGCGGCAGGGGGCGGCAAGCACTGAAGCTTTCTTT
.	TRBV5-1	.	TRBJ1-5	CASSSFPNQPQHF	TGCGCCAGCAGCTCCTTTCCTAATCAGCCCCAGCATTTT
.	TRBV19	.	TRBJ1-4	CASRAGRRATGEKLFF	TGTGCCAGTAGAGCCGGGCGACGCGCAACGGGTGAAAAACTGTTTTTT
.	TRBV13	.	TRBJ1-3	CASSGGPGNTIYF	TGTGCCAGCAGCGGGGGGCCCGGAAACACCATATATTTT
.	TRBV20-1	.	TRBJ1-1	CSASRSEAFF	TGCAGTGCATCCAGAAGTGAAGCTTTCTTT
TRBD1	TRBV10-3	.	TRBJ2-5	CAISGTGGETQYF	TGTGCCATCAGCGGGACAGGGGGGGAGACCCAGTACTTC
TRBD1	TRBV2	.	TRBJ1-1	CASSFSGGTEAFF	TGTGCCAGCAGCTTCTCAGGGGGCACTGAAGCTTTCTTT
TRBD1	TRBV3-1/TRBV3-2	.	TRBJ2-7	CASSRGTGGTEQYF	TGTGCCAGCAGCCGAGGGACAGGGGGGACCGAGCAGTACTTC
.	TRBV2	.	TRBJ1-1	CASSRPRLNTEAFF	TGTGCCAGCAGCAGACCCCGGCTGAACACTGAAGCTTTCTTT
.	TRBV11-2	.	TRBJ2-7	CASSALFPSGPLTYEQYF	TGTGCCAGCAGCGCCCTCTTCCCCTCGGGACCGCTAACCTACGAGCAGTACTTC
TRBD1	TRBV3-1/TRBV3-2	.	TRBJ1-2	CASSQAHRGRDYGYTF	TGTGCCAGCAGCCAAGCGCACAGGGGGCGCGACTATGGCTACACCTTC
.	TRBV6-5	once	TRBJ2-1	CASTEAGYYNEQFF	TGTGCCAGCACCGAGGCAGGGTACTACAATGAGCAGTTCTTC
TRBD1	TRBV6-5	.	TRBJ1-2	CASSYLGTEYGYTF	TGTGCCAGCAGTTATCTCGGGACAGAATATGGCTACACCTTC
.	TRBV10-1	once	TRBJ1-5	CASSEVFGGRSLRQPQHF	TGCGCCAGCAGTGAGGTGTTTGGGGGCAGGTCCTTGAGACAGCCCCAGCATTTT
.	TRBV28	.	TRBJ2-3	CASSLLPGSSTDTQYF	TGTGCCAGCAGTTTACTTCCAGGGTCTAGCACAGATACGCAGTATTTT
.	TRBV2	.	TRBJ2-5	CASSVNRGNQETQYF	TGTGCCAGCAGTGTTAATCGTGGGAATCAAGAGACCCAGTACTTC
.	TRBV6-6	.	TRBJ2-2	CASSYQMAGPGELFF	TGTGCCAGCAGTTACCAGATGGCGGGACCCGGGGAGCTGTTTTTT